The clone carrying this T cell receptor beta chain has only a few counts. Antigen specificity is unknown. PCR amplification relied on 60 Vbeta primers (plus 13 Jbeta primers). In the study's own analysis: In a later analysis, the count reached some 75 million unique TCR beta chains, with around 11 million shared. The assay was immunoSEQ multiplex PCR, and TCRdb's table has in-frame clones only and misses some. V, J and clone size reflect that table, while D and trimming were determined from the DNA. The sample lists roughly 130,000 clones, 70% to 80% occurring once. This sample stems from a study of cytomegalovirus exposure and HLA in healthy donors. Regarding the study as a whole: Later on, an analysis found that several of the most significant clusters appeared to be linked to common viral pathogens, which included parvovirus B19. The authors confirmed in vitro that a few CMV-associated chains were specific for CMV antigens.

CDR3 length: 14 residues. Germline V gives CDR1 MNHEY, CDR2 SVGAGI. The trim removed 0 bases at V and 4 bases at J, leaving 2 bases unmatched. The chain combines TRBV6-5 with TRBJ2-7; 8 bases fit TRBD1. The sequence derives from a man aged 18 to 30 in good health and CMV-seronegative. Sequenced material: PBMCs. The CDR3 nucleotides read TGTGCCAGCAGTTACTCAGGGGACAGGTACGAGCAGTACTTC. This sequence encodes CASSYSGDRYEQYF.